This TCR beta chain originates from a study of cytomegalovirus exposure and HLA in healthy donors. About the research overall: Later analysis reported that the 120 validation repertoires shared the platform of the approximately 620 first-cohort repertoires.

Profiled with immunoSEQ multiplex PCR; TCRdb holds only in-frame clones, not every one. The data contain about 280,000 clones, around 87% of them singletons. With regard to this clone: Antigen: not known.

Germline CDR1 MNHEY, CDR2 SMNVEV (reference sequence). This CDR3 region has 14 residues. Between the trimmed V and J ends, which lost 7 bases and 4 bases, there was a span of 14 bases. Whole-study results and caveats: Rare TCR sequences predominated, though certain public TCRs were found in many donors. Cytomegalovirus association was listed for about 180 TCR beta chains. CMV antigen specificity of a few CMV-associated chains was confirmed in vitro.

The TCR comes from a woman between 18 and 29 years old in good health and CMV-seronegative. Sequencing was carried out using PBMCs. This chain links TRBV27 with TRBJ1-5, with D possibly being TRBD1 (6 bases). CDR3 DNA: TGTGCCAGCAAGAGACTTGGACAGAATCAGCCCCAGCATTTT. Protein product: CASKRLGQNQPQHF.